These 31 T cell receptor beta chains came from one sample sequenced in a study of T-cell reconstitution after alpha-beta-depleted transplantation in children. Preparation of the TCRbeta library involved a method that used unique molecular identifiers. Via MiXCR, TCRdb re-called the PCR reads, giving one row per CDR3 protein. The table includes around 200,000 distinct CDR3 sequences, about 8.7% detected once. Sequencing used PBMCs, mostly from graft donor cells, obtained 360 days after TCRalphabeta/CD19-depleted stem cell transplant. All receptors derive from a male patient under 10 years old who had a stem cell transplant for acute myeloid leukemia, so the T cells may come from the graft donor.

This clonotype has at least ten counts. This rearrangement joins TRBV28 to TRBJ2-7; TRBD2 might be the D (6 bases). Germline V gene data show CDR1 as MDHEN and CDR2 as SYDVKM. This CDR3 has 15 residues. V was pared by 6 bases and J by 2 bases, with 17 bases between. This CDR3 reads CASRTGTRGAYEQYF. The CDR3, as DNA: TGTGCCAGCAGGACCGGGACTCGAGGAGCCTACGAGCAGTACTTC.

This clonotype was counted a few times. The chain joins TRBV18 to TRBJ2-7; D gene uncertain. With 5 bases removed from V and 3 bases from J, the gap between germline ends came to 8 bases. The V gene's germline CDR1 is KGHSH and CDR2 LQKENI. This CDR3 spans 12 amino acids. In nucleotides, the CDR3 is TGTGCCAGCTCAGGAACGGGCTACGAGCAGTACTTC. Its translation is CASSGTGYEQYF.

This clonotype was picked up many times. The CDR3 DNA sequence: TGTGCCAGCAGCCCAATGAGGGTCGGAAACACTGAAGCTTTCTTT. It specifies CASSPMRVGNTEAFF. The chain joins TRBV12-3 or TRBV12-4 to TRBJ1-1; D not resolved. The CDR3 loop spans 15 amino acids. Between the trimmed V and J ends, which lost 6 bases and 2 bases, there was a span of 16 bases.

The CDR3 reads CASSLWAGDNEQFF. CDR3 nucleotide sequence: TGTGCCAGCAGCTTATGGGCAGGGGACAATGAGCAGTTCTTC. This chain links TRBV11-2 with TRBJ2-1; D perhaps matches TRBD1 (6 bases). This CDR3 comprises 14 residues. Germline CDR1 SGHAT, CDR2 FQNNGV. V was pared by 2 bases and J by 5 bases, with 10 bases between. Looking up the rest from reference TRBV11-2 and TRBJ2-1 gives the full variable domain: EAGVAQSPRYKIIEKRQSVAFWCNPISGHATLYWYQQILGQGPKLLIQFQNNGVVDDSQLPKDRFSAERLKGVDSTLKIQPAKLEDSAVYLCASSLWAGDNEQFFGPGTRLTVL.

This clonotype was detected ten times or more. This chain links TRBV10-3 with TRBJ2-5; 10 bases are a match to TRBD1. Germline-derived CDR1 and CDR2 are ENHRY and SYGVKD. This CDR3 has 14 amino acids. The junction had 5 bases not matched to a gene; V was cut back by 6 bases and J by 4 bases. The CDR3: CAISRDRGPETQYF. CDR3 DNA: TGTGCCATCAGCCGAGACAGGGGGCCAGAGACCCAGTACTTC.

This clonotype appeared many times. This chain joins TRBV9 and TRBJ2-5; tentatively, D is TRBD1 (6 bases). The CDR3 extends over 15 amino acids. Trimming cost V 2 bases and J 4 bases, with 15 bases left between them. CDR1 and CDR2 (germline): SGDLS, YYNGEE. The CDR3 DNA reads TGTGCCAGCAGCGTCGCACCGGGCAGGGGAGAGACCCAGTACTTC. It yields the protein CASSVAPGRGETQYF.

The chain uses TRBV3-1 and TRBJ2-3; tentative D call: TRBD2 (6 bases). Germline lookup yields CDR1 LGHDT and CDR2 YNNKEL (reference sequence). V lost 3 bases and J lost 5, with 12 bases in between. The CDR3 has 14 amino acids. In DNA form, the CDR3 reads TGTGCCAGCAGCCATGCTATGGAGGGAGATACGCAGTATTTT. Protein sequence: CASSHAMEGDTQYF.

This clonotype showed up many times. V and J are TRBV10-3 and TRBJ2-7, with 7 bases matching TRBD1. Trimming took 5 bases from V and 4 from J; bases not matched to a gene: 5. The CDR3 is 13 residues long. The V gene's germline CDR1 is ENHRY and CDR2 SYGVKD. The CDR3 nucleotides are TGTGCCATCAGTTGGGACAGAACATACGAGCAGTACTTC. Translation gives CAISWDRTYEQYF.

At least ten counts were recorded for this clonotype. The gene calls are TRBV7-2 and TRBJ2-7; TRBD1 agrees at 8 bases. V shed 5 bases, J shed 0 bases, and the junction held 6 bases outside the gene matches. This CDR3 is built from 15 residues. Germline V lookup: CDR1 SGHTA, CDR2 FQGNSA. The CDR3 DNA reads as TGTGCCAGCAGCCAGGACAGGGCGAGCTCCTACGAGCAGTACTTC. Translated: CASSQDRASSYEQYF.

A few counts support this clonotype. The V gene is TRBV6-5, the J gene TRBJ2-3; possibly TRBD2 for D (6 bases). CDR3 length: 18 residues. Between the trimmed V and J ends, which lost 3 bases and 0 bases, there was a span of 19 bases. Looked up from germline, CDR1 is MNHEY and CDR2 is SVGAGI. CDR3 in DNA: TGTGCCAGCAGTTATTCCAACCTAGCGACTCCTAGCACAGATACGCAGTATTTT. Protein product: CASSYSNLATPSTDTQYF.

This clonotype occurred many times. The gene calls are TRBV20-1 and TRBJ1-4; D unclear. CDR1 DFQATT and CDR2 SNEGSKA come from the germline V gene (reference sequence). The CDR3 contains 16 residues. Trimming left V 0 bases short and J 4 bases short, with 15 bases between. The CDR3 protein is CSARDSKGGYNEKLFF. In nucleotides, the CDR3 is TGCAGTGCTAGAGATTCAAAGGGAGGCTATAATGAAAAACTGTTTTTT.

In its sample, this clonotype was seen many times. V usage is TRBV29-1 and J usage is TRBJ2-2; maybe TRBD1 (5 bases). This CDR3 is built from 13 residues. Trimming took 3 bases from V and 6 from J, leaving 11 bases between them. The germline V gene encodes CDR1 SQVTM and CDR2 ANQGSEA. CDR3: CSVDHQGAGELFF. In DNA, the CDR3 is TGCAGCGTTGATCACCAAGGGGCCGGGGAGCTGTTTTTT.

The V gene is TRBV4-3, the J gene TRBJ1-5; D is undetermined. CDR3 size: 15 residues. The germline V gene has CDR1 LGHNA and CDR2 YSLEER. V was trimmed by 1 base and J by 10 bases, leaving 17 bases between them. The CDR3 DNA follows: TGCGCCAGCAGCCAAGTTGTTTGGGGAATTGAACCCCAGCATTTT. Residues: CASSQVVWGIEPQHF.

The chain links TRBV30 to TRBJ1-6; 7 positions agree with TRBD1. V lost 6 bases and J lost 5; bases outside the gene matches: 7. The CDR3 contains 14 residues. Germline V gene data show CDR1 as GTSNPN and CDR2 as SVGIG (reference sequence). DNA of the CDR3: TGTGCCTGTTCCCGGGACAGCAATAATTCACCCCTCCACTTT. This encodes CACSRDSNNSPLHF.

The CDR3 nucleotides are TGTGCCAGCACCCGAGAAGCATGGGAGACCCAGTACTTC. This encodes CASTREAWETQYF. The chain links TRBV12-3 or TRBV12-4 to TRBJ2-5; the D is unclear. V was clipped by 7 bases and J by 5 bases, with 14 bases between them. There are 13 residues in the CDR3.

This clonotype has more than one count but fewer than ten. V is TRBV27 and J is TRBJ2-7, with 8 nucleotides matching TRBD2. Germline-derived CDR1 and CDR2 are MNHEY and SMNVEV (reference sequence). There are 15 residues in the CDR3. Trimming at V came to 2 bases and at J to 3 bases, leaving 6 bases not matched to a gene. CDR3 DNA sequence: TGTGCCAGCAGTTTAAGCGGGGGCGCTTTCTACGAGCAGTACTTC. The encoded protein is CASSLSGGAFYEQYF.

This clonotype occurred many times. The rearrangement uses TRBV12-3 or TRBV12-4 and TRBJ2-2; TRBD2 aligns across 7 bases. The CDR3 loop spans 15 amino acids. J was trimmed by 7 bases and V by 8 bases; bases with no gene match: 13. CDR3 amino acids: CASPSGKSPYGELFF. The CDR3 DNA sequence: TGTGCCAGCCCTAGCGGAAAATCCCCTTACGGGGAGCTGTTTTTT.

This clonotype was seen repeatedly, ten times or more. V and J are TRBV6-5 and TRBJ2-2; 8 positions agree with TRBD1. Germline loops: CDR1 MNHEY, CDR2 SVGAGI. This CDR3 has 16 residues. V lost 5 bases to trimming and J lost 1 base; unmatched junction nucleotides: 6. The CDR3 spells CASSRQGTLNTGELFF. CDR3 bases: TGTGCCAGCAGTAGACAGGGGACATTGAACACCGGGGAGCTGTTTTTT.

The chain has TRBV4-3 and TRBJ2-3, with 7 bases aligning to TRBD2. CDR3 length: 15 residues. CDR1 LGHNA and CDR2 YSLEER come from the germline V gene. The ends lost 1 base at V and 4 bases at J; junction bases unmatched: 5. The CDR3 spells CASSQVSSGADTQYF. CDR3 DNA sequence: TGCGCCAGCAGCCAAGTCTCCAGCGGGGCAGATACGCAGTATTTT.

V and J are TRBV15 and TRBJ2-2; the match to TRBD1 covers 11 bases. The germline V gene has CDR1 LNHNV and CDR2 YYDKDF (reference sequence). With 8 bases clipped from V and 3 bases from J, the junction kept 5 bases outside the gene matches. CDR3 length: 15 residues. This CDR3 reads CATRTGGEDTGELFF. The CDR3 DNA sequence: TGTGCCACCCGGACAGGGGGCGAGGACACCGGGGAGCTGTTTTTT.

This clonotype was observed many times. V gene TRBV12-3 or TRBV12-4 combines with J gene TRBJ1-1; D remains unclear. The CDR3 loop spans 16 amino acids. Trimming removed 1 base at V and 4 bases at J, with 16 bases between. In nucleotides, the CDR3 is TGTGCCAGCAGTTTAGATGGTGGCTCAATGGGCACTGAAGCTTTCTTT. Its protein product is CASSLDGGSMGTEAFF.

This clonotype was recorded at least ten times. This chain uses TRBV25-1 with TRBJ2-1; D might be TRBD2 (7 bases). The V gene's germline CDR1 is MGHDK and CDR2 SYGVNS. The V end lost 8 bases, the J end lost 10 bases, and 18 bases lay between the germline ends. The length of the CDR3 is 13 residues. The CDR3 DNA follows: TGTGCCAGCTCCAGGGGAGGGGGAGGAGAGCAGTTCTTC. This gives the protein CASSRGGGGEQFF.

This clonotype was seen repeatedly, ten times or more. This sequence joins TRBV5-1 and TRBJ2-3, with D tentatively TRBD1 (6 bases). The ends were cut back, 2 bases at V and 3 bases at J, with 13 bases in the middle. Germline V gene data show CDR1 as SGHRS and CDR2 as YFSETQ. The CDR3 runs to 15 residues. CDR3 sequence: CASSLGGVWTDTQYF. Here the CDR3 DNA reads TGCGCCAGCAGCTTAGGGGGTGTTTGGACAGATACGCAGTATTTT.

In regard to this clonotype: At one end the junction does not follow the germline gene, possibly because of a read error. The chain recombines TRBV6-4 with TRBJ2-1; 8 bases agree with TRBD2. Germline CDR1 and CDR2: MRHNA and SNTAGT. CDR3 length equals 14 residues. The CDR3 loop reads CASTVGTRTPKQIF. The CDR3 DNA is TGTGCCAGCACCGTCGGGACTAGGACCCCTAAGCAGATCTTC.

The chain has TRBV7-2 and TRBJ2-7, with D maybe TRBD2 (5 bases). This CDR3 has 16 residues. V lost 5 bases and J lost 3, with 20 bases in between. Germline-derived CDR1 and CDR2 are SGHTA and FQGNSA. The CDR3 loop reads CASSPLGSWKGYEQYF. Written as DNA, the CDR3 is TGTGCCAGCAGCCCCTTGGGGAGTTGGAAGGGCTACGAGCAGTACTTC. Filled out from reference TRBV7-2 and TRBJ2-7, the complete variable domain reads GAGVSQSPSNKVTEKGKDVELRCDPISGHTALYWYRQSLGQGLEFLIYFQGNSAPDKSGLPSDRFSAERTGGSVSTLTIQRTQQEDSAVYLCASSPLGSWKGYEQYFGPGTRLTVT.

This clonotype has at least ten counts. The V gene is TRBV19, the J gene TRBJ2-1; D is uncertain. Germline CDR1 is LNHDA and CDR2 is SQIVND (reference sequence). The CDR3 covers 11 residues. The ends were cut back, 7 bases at V and 4 bases at J, with 5 bases in the middle. CDR3 in amino acids: CASTRYNEQFF. In DNA, the CDR3 is TGTGCCAGTACCCGGTACAATGAGCAGTTCTTC.

In nucleotides, the CDR3 is TGTGCCAGCAGGTCGGCTTCCGGGACACGGAACACTGAAGCTTTCTTT. This translates into CASRSASGTRNTEAFF. The chain has TRBV12-3 or TRBV12-4 and TRBJ1-1, with D tentatively TRBD1 (6 bases). The CDR3 is made up of 16 amino acids. With 6 bases removed from V and 1 base from J, the gap between germline ends came to 18 bases.

There are many counts of this clonotype. The J gene is TRBJ2-1, the V gene TRBV12-3 or TRBV12-4; TRBD2 is a possible D gene (5 bases). V lost 2 bases to trimming and J lost 7 bases, with 24 bases between them. The CDR3 has 18 amino acids. The CDR3 nucleotides read TGTGCCAGCAGTTTATGGGGAGTCGGGCGAAGGGATGGTAATGAGCAGTTCTTC. Its translation is CASSLWGVGRRDGNEQFF.

This sequence joins TRBV24-1 and TRBJ2-5; TRBD1 matches 8 bases. There are 21 residues in the CDR3. V dropped 3 bases and J dropped 6; count of bases not matched to a gene: 26. CDR1 is KGHDR and CDR2 is SFDVKD in the germline V gene. CDR3 sequence reads: CATSDVQPRQGRRCGDKTQYF. The CDR3 bases are TGTGCCACCAGTGATGTACAGCCGCGACAGGGGAGGCGATGCGGCGATAAGACCCAGTACTTC.

Note on this clonotype: At one boundary the junction diverges from the germline segment, which might be a read error. This chain joins TRBV5-1 and TRBJ2-2; a possible D gene is TRBD2 (6 bases). Per germline, CDR1 SGHRS and CDR2 YFSETQ. This CDR3 is built from 14 residues. The CDR3 DNA sequence: TGCGCCAGCAGCTTGAGGAGGGGCACCTGGGAGCTGTTTTTT. Protein: CASSLRRGTWELFF.

The chain uses TRBV5-1 and TRBJ2-5, with D possibly TRBD2 on 6 matching bases. Germline assignment: CDR1 SGHRS and CDR2 YFSETQ. Deletions cut 1 base from V and 4 bases from J, with 17 bases between. The CDR3 sequence is 16 residues long. The CDR3 region is CASSLPRGTNIETQYF. The CDR3 bases are TGCGCCAGCAGCTTGCCGCGCGGGACCAATATAGAGACCCAGTACTTC.